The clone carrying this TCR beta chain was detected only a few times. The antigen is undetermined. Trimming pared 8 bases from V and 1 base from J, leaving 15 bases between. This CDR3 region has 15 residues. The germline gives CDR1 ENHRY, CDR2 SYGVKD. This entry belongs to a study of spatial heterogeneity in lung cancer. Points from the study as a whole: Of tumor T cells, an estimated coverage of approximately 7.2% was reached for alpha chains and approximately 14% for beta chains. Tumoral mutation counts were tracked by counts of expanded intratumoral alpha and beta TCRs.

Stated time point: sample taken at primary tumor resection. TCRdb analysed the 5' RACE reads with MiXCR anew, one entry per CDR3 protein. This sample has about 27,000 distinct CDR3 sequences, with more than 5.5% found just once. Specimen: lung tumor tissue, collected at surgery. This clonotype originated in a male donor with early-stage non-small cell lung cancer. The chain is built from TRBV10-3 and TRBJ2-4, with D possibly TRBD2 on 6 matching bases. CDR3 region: CAIPMEGVAKNIQYF. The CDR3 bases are TGTGCCATCCCGATGGAGGGTGTGGCCAAAAACATTCAGTACTTC.